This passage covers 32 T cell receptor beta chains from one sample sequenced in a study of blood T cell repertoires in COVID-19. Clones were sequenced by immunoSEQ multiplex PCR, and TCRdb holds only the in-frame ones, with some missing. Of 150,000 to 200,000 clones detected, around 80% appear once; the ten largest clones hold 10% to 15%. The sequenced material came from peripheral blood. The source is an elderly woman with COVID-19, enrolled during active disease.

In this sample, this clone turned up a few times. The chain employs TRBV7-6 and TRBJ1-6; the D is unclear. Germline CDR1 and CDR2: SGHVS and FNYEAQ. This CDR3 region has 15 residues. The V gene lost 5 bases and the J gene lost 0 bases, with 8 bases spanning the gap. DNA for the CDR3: TGTGCCAGCAGCCCCTCGAGCTCCTATAATTCACCCCTCCACTTT. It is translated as CASSPSSSYNSPLHF. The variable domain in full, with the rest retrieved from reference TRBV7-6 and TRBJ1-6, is GAGVSQSPRYKVTKRGQDVALRCDPISGHVSLYWYRQALGQGPEFLTYFNYEAQQDKSGLPNDRFSAERPEGSISTLTIQRTEQRDSAMYRCASSPSSSYNSPLHFGNGTRLTVT.

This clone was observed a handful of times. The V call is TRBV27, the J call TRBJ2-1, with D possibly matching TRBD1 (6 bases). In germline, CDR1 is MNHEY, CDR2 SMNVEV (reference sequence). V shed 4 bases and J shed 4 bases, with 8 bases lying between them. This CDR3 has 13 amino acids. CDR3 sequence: CASSWGQYNEQFF. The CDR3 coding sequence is TGTGCCAGCAGTTGGGGGCAGTACAATGAGCAGTTCTTC.

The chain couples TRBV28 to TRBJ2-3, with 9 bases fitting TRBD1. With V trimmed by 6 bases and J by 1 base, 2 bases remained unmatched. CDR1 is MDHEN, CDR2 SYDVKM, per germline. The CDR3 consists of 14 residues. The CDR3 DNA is TGTGCCAGCAGCCGACAGGGGGGCACAGATACGCAGTATTTT. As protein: CASSRQGGTDTQYF.

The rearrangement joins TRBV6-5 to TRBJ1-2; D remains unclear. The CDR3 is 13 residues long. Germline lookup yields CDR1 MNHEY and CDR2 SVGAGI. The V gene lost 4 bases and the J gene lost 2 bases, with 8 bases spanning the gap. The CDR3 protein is CASSSSSNYGYTF. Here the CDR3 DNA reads TGTGCCAGCAGTTCGAGTTCCAACTATGGCTACACCTTC.

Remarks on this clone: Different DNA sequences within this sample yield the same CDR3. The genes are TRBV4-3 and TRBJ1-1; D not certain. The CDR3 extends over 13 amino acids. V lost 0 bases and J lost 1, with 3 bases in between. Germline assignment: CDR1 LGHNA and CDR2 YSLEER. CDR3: CASSQDRNTEAFF. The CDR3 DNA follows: TGCGCCAGCAGCCAAGACAGGAACACTGAAGCTTTCTTT.

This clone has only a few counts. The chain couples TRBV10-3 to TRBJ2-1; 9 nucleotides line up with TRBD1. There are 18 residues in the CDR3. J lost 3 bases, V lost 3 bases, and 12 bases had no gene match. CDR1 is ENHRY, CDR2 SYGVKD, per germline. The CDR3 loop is CAISDNLSRGQGYNEQFF. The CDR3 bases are TGTGCCATCAGTGACAACCTCTCCCGGGGACAGGGCTACAATGAGCAGTTCTTC.

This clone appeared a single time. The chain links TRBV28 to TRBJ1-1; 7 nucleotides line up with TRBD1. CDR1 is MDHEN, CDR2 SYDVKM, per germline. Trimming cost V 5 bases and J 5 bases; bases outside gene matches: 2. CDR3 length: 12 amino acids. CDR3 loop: CASSDRETEAFF. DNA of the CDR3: TGTGCCAGCAGTGACAGGGAAACTGAAGCTTTCTTT.

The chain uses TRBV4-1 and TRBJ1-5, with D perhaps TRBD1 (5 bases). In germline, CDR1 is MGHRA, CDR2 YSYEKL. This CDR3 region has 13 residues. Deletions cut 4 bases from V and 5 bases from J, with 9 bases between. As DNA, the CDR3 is TGCGCCAGCAGCCCGGGGGTCCATCAGCCCCAGCATTTT. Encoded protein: CASSPGVHQPQHF.

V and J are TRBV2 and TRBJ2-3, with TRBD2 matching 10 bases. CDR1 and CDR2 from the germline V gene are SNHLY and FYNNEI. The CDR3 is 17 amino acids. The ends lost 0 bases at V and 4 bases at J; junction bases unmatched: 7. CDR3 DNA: TGTGCCAGCAGTGAAGCGCGCCTAGCGGGGGCCGCAGATACGCAGTATTTT. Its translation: CASSEARLAGAADTQYF.

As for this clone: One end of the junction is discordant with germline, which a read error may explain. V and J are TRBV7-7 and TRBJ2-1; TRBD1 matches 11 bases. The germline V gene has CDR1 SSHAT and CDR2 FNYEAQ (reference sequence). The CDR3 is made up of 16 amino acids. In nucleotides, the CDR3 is TGTGCTAGCAGCGGACGGACAGGGGGCTTTTACAATGAGCAGTTCTTC. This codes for CASSGRTGGFYNEQFF.

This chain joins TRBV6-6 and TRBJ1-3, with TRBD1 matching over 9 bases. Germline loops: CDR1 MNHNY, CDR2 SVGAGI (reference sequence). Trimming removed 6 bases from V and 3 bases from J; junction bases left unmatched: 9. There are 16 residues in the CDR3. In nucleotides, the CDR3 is TGTGCCAGCAGGAGCGGGACAGGGTTTTTTGGAAACACCATATATTTT. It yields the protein CASRSGTGFFGNTIYF.

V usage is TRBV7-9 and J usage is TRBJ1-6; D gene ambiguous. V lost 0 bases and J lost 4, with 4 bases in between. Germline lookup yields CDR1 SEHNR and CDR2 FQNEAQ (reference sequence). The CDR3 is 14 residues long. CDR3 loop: CASSLAQYNSPLHF. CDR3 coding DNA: TGTGCCAGCAGCTTAGCACAATATAATTCACCCCTCCACTTT.

The CDR3 sequence is CASSPGTAFLNEKLFF. CDR3 nucleotides: TGTGCCAGCAGCCCCGGGACAGCTTTTTTGAATGAAAAACTGTTTTTT. The chain links TRBV7-6 to TRBJ1-4, with 7 bases that match TRBD1. This CDR3 has 16 amino acids. From germline, CDR1 is SGHVS and CDR2 FNYEAQ. V lost 5 bases, J lost 5 bases, and 11 bases stayed unmatched.

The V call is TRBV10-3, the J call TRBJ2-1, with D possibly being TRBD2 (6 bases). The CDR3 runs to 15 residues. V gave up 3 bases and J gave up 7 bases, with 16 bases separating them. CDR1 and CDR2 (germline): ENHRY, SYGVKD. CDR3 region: CAISERAWGRNEQFF. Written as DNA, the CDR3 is TGTGCCATCAGTGAACGGGCTTGGGGGAGGAATGAGCAGTTCTTC.

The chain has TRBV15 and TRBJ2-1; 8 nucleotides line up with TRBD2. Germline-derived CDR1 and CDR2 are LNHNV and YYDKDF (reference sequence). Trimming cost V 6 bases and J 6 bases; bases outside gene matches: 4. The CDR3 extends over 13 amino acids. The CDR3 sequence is CATSNGRGNEQFF. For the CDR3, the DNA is TGTGCCACCAGTAACGGGAGGGGCAATGAGCAGTTCTTC.

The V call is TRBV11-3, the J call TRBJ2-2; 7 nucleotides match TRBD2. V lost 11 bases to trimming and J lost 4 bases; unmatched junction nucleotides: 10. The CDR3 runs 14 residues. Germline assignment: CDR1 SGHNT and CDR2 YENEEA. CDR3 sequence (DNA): TGTGCCGCCCAGCGGGGTACGGGCACCGGGGAGCTGTTTTTT. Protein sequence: CAAQRGTGTGELFF. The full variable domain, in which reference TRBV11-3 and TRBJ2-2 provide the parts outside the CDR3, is EAGVVQSPRYKIIEKKQPVAFWCNPISGHNTLYWYLQNLGQGPELLIRYENEEAVDDSQLPKDRFSAERLKGVDSTLKIQPAELGDSAVYLCAAQRGTGTGELFFGEGSRLTVL.

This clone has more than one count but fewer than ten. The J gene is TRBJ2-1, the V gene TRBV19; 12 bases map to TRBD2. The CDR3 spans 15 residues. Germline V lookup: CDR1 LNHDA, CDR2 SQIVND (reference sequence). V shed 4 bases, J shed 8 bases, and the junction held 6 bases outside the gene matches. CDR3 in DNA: TGTGCCAGTAGTACCCTCGGGACTAGCGGGTATGAGCAGTTCTTC. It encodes CASSTLGTSGYEQFF.

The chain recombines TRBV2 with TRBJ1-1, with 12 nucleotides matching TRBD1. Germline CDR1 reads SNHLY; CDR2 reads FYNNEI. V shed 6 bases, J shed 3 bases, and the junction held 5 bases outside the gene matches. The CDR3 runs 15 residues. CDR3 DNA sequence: TGTGCCAGCAGCGGGACAGGGGGCGCCGACACTGAAGCTTTCTTT. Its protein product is CASSGTGGADTEAFF. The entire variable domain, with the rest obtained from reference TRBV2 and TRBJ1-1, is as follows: EPEVTQTPSHQVTQMGQEVILRCVPISNHLYFYWYRQILGQKVEFLVSFYNNEISEKSEIFDDQFSVERPDGSNFTLKIRSTKLEDSAMYFCASSGTGGADTEAFFGQGTRLTVV.

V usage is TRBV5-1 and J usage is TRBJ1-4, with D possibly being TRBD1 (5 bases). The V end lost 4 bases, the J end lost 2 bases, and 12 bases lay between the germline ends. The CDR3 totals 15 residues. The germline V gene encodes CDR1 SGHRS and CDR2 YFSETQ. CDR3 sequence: CASSPGKGTNEKLFF. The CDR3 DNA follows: TGCGCCAGCAGCCCAGGGAAGGGTACTAATGAAAAACTGTTTTTT.

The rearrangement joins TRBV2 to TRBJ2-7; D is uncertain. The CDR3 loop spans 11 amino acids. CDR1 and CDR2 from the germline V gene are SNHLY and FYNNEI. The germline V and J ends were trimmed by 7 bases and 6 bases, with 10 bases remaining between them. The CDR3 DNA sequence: TGTGCCAGCAAGCGAGCTGGCGAGCAGTACTTC. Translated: CASKRAGEQYF. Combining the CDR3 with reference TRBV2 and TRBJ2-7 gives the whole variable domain EPEVTQTPSHQVTQMGQEVILRCVPISNHLYFYWYRQILGQKVEFLVSFYNNEISEKSEIFDDQFSVERPDGSNFTLKIRSTKLEDSAMYFCASKRAGEQYFGPGTRLTVT.

Here the CDR3 DNA reads TGTGCCAGCAGCTTCCCGGGGCGGGAGCTCAATGAGCAGTTCTTC. Translation: CASSFPGRELNEQFF. This chain uses TRBV7-9 with TRBJ2-1; 7 positions agree with TRBD2. The germline V gene has CDR1 SEHNR and CDR2 FQNEAQ (reference sequence). The CDR3 contains 15 residues. Trimming cost V 3 bases and J 6 bases; bases outside gene matches: 8.

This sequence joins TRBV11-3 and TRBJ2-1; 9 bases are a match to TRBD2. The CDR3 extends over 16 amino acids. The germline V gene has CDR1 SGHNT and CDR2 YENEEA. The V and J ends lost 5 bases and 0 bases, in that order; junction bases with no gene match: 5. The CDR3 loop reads CASSRGGRASYNEQFF. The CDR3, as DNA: TGTGCCAGCAGCCGAGGCGGGAGGGCCTCCTACAATGAGCAGTTCTTC.

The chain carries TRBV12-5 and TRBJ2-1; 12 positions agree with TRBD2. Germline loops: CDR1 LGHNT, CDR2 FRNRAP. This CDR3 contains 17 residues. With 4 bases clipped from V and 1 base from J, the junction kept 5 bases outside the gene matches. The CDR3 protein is CASGSQTSGGSYNEQFF. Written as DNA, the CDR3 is TGTGCTAGTGGTTCCCAGACTAGCGGGGGATCCTACAATGAGCAGTTCTTC.

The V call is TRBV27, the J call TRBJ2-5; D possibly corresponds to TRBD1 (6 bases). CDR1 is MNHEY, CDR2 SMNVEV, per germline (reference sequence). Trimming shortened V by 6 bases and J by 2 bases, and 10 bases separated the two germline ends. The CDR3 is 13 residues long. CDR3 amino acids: CASRQGGQETQYF. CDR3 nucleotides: TGTGCCAGCAGACAGGGCGGACAAGAGACCCAGTACTTC.

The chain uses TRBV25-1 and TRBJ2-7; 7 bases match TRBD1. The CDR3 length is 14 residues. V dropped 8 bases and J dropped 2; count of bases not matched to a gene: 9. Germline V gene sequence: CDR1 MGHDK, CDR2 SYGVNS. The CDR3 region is CASGSGRGTYEQYF. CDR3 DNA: TGTGCCAGCGGGAGTGGCAGGGGGACCTACGAGCAGTACTTC.

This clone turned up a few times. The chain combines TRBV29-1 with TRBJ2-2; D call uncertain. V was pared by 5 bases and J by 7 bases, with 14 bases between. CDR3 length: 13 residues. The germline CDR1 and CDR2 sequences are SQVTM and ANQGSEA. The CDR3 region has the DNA TGCAGCGTTACCTTAAACCGAGACGGGGAGCTGTTTTTT. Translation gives CSVTLNRDGELFF.

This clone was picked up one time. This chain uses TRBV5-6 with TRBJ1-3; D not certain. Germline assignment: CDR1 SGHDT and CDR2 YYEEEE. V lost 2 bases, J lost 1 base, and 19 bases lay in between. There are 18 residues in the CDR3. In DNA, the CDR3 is TGTGCCAGCAGCTTAACCGGCGACTACCTTTTTTCTGGAAACACCATATATTTT. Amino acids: CASSLTGDYLFSGNTIYF.

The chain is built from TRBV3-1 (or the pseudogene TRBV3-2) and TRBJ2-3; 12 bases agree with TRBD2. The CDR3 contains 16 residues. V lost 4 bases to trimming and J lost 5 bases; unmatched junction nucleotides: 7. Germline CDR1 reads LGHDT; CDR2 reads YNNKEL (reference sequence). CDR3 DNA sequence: TGTGCCAGCAGCCGACGGACTAGCGGGACGGTAGATACGCAGTATTTT. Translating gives CASSRRTSGTVDTQYF.

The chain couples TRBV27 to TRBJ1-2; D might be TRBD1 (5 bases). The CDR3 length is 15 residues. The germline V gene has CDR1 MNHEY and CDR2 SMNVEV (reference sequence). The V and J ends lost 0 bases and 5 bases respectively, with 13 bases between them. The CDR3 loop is CASSLSWGHSYGYTF. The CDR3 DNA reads TGTGCCAGCAGTTTATCCTGGGGCCATTCTTATGGCTACACCTTC.

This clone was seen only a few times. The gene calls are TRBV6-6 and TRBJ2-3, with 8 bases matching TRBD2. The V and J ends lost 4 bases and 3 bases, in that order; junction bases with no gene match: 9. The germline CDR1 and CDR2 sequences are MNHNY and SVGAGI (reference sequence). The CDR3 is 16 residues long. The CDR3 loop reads CASSSWPGGRTDTQYF. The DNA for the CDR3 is TGTGCCAGCAGTTCATGGCCGGGAGGGAGGACAGATACGCAGTATTTT.

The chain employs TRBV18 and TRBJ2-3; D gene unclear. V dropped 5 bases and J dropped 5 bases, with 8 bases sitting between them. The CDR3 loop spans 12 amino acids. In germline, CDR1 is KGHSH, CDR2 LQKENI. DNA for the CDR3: TGTGCCAGCTCAGAAATTAGAGATACGCAGTATTTT. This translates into CASSEIRDTQYF.

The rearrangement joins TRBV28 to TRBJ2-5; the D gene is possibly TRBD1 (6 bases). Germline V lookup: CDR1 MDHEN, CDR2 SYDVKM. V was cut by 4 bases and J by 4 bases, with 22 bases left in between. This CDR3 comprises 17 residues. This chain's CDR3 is CASSSGPQGIYGETQYF. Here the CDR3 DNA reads TGTGCCAGCAGTTCAGGTCCCCAGGGGATTTATGGAGAGACCCAGTACTTC.